This T cell receptor beta chain was captured in a study of blood T cell repertoires in COVID-19. In the study's own analysis: Reference gene primers were amplified, and this amplification served to estimate nucleated cell counts. Using immunoSEQ multiplex PCR, the repertoire was profiled, and TCRdb retains in-frame clones only, with some absent. D and trimming come from the DNA, and the V and J calls and clone size come from that table. The sample has about 350,000 clones, about nine tenths seen once. V shed 3 bases, J shed 6 bases, and the junction held 6 bases outside the gene matches. This CDR3 has 15 residues. Germline CDR1 and CDR2: LNHDA and SQIVND (reference sequence).

The rearrangement uses TRBV19 and TRBJ2-3; 10 positions agree with TRBD1. Material: peripheral blood. This TCR derives from a woman in her seventies with COVID-19, enrolled during active disease. CDR3 residues: CASSMWDRGWDTQYF. CDR3 bases: TGTGCCAGTAGTATGTGGGACAGGGGCTGGGATACGCAGTATTTT. The full variable domain, rest sourced from reference TRBV19 and TRBJ2-3, is DGGITQSPKYLFRKEGQNVTLSCEQNLNHDAMYWYRQDPGQGLRLIYYSQIVNDFQKGDIAEGYSVSREKKESFPLTVTSAQKNPTAFYLCASSMWDRGWDTQYFGPGTRLTVL.